This T cell receptor (beta chain) came from a study of blood T cell repertoires in COVID-19. This CDR3 is built from 18 residues. Sequencing was performed with immunoSEQ multiplex PCR; in TCRdb, only in-frame clones are kept and a portion is missing. The table lists 90,000 to 150,000 clones, about three quarters of them singletons, with 0.65% to 0.95% in the top ten. The sequence was obtained from a human donor with acute or convalescent COVID-19. The donor label of this sample is uncertain. The J gene is TRBJ2-2, the V gene TRBV21-1; the D call in the table, TRBD1, was not verified against the DNA. TRBV21-1 is given as a pseudogene. The sample comprised peripheral blood. The CDR3 region is CASSTKGSRQGCTGELFF. Written as DNA, the CDR3 is TGTGCCAGCAGCACAAAGGGTTCCCGACAGGGATGCACCGGGGAGCTGTTTTTT.